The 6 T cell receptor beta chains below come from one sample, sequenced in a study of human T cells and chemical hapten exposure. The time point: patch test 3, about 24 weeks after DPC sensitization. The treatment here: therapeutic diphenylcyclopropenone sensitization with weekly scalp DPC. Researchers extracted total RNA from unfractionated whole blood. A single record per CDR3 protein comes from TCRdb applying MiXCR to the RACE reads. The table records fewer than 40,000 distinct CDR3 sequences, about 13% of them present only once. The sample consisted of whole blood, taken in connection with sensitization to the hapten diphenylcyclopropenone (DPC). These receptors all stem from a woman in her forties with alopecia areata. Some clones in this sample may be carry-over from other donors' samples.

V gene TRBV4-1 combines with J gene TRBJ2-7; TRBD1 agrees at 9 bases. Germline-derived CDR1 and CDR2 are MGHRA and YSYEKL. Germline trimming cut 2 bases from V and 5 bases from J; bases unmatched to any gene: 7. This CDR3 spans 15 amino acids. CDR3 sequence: CASSQQDRGVNEQYF. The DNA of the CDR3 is TGCGCCAGCAGCCAACAGGACAGGGGAGTAAACGAGCAGTACTTC.

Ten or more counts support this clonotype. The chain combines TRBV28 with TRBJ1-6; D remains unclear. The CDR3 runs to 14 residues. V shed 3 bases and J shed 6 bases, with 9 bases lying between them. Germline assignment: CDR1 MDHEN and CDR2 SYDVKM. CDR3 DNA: TGTGCCAGCAGTTTTGGGCAGCTTAATTCACCCCTCCACTTT. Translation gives CASSFGQLNSPLHF.

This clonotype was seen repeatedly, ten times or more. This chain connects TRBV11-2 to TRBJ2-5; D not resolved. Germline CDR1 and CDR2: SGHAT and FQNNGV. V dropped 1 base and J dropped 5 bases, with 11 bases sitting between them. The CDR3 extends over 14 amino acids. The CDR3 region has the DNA TGTGCCAGCAGCTTAGGCCGACCCCCGGAGACCCAGTACTTC. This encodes CASSLGRPPETQYF.

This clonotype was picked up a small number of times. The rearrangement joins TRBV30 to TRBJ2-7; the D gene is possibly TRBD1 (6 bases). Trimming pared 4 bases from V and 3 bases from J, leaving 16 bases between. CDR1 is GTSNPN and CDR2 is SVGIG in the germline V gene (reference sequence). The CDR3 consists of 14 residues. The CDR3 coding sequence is TGTGCCTGGAACGACCCGGACAGACGCTACGAGCAGTACTTC. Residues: CAWNDPDRRYEQYF.

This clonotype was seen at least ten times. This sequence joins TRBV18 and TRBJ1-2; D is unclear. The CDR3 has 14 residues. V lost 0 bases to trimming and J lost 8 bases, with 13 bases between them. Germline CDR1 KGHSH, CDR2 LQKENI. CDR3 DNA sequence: TGTGCCAGCTCACCACCGATGGGGTACGGGGGCTACACCTTC. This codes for CASSPPMGYGGYTF.

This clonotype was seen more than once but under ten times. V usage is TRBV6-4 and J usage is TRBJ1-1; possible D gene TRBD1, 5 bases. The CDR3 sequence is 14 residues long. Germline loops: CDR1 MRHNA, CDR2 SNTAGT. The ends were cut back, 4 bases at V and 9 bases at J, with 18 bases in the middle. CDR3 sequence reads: CASSGTGGVGQAFF. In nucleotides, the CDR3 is TGTGCCAGCAGTGGGACGGGGGGGGTCGGACAAGCTTTCTTT.